This T cell receptor (beta chain) was sequenced for a study of vaccination and CD4 T cells after COVID-19. Germline CDR1 SGHRS, CDR2 YFSETQ. V lost 1 base to trimming and J lost 1 base, with 2 bases between them. The CDR3 sequence is 12 residues long. As to this clonotype: Antigen: not known.

Sequencing of DNA taken from cultured CD4+ T cells relied on the Oncomine TCR Beta short-read assay. TCRdb ran MiXCR on the PCR reads and lists one entry per CDR3 protein. The sample lists approximately 17,000 distinct CDR3 sequences, about 54% occurring once. The treatment here: approximately 11-day PBMC culture with coronavirus spike peptide pools or control peptides (ViraFEST assay). This chain joins TRBV5-1 and TRBJ1-2; D uncertain. The specimen sequenced was CD4+ T cells from blood, cultured in vitro. The origin of this receptor is a human donor who had recovered from COVID-19. The CDR3 DNA is TGCGCCAGCAGCTTGTATAACTATGGCTACACCTTC. Amino acid sequence: CASSLYNYGYTF.